This T cell receptor beta chain was recorded in a study of cytomegalovirus exposure and HLA in healthy donors. Assay: immunoSEQ multiplex PCR; the TCRdb copy retains only in-frame clones and omits some. This sample has approximately 280,000 clones; roughly 90% occur once, and the top ten carry approximately 0.9%. About this clone: Its antigen is unknown.

V was trimmed by 0 bases and J by 8 bases, leaving 10 bases between them. Germline V gene sequence: CDR1 MNHNS, CDR2 SASEGT. CDR3 length: 13 amino acids. Study findings and constraints: The CMV antigen specificity of a few CMV-associated chains was confirmed through in vitro analysis. Overall, 164 TCR beta chains were annotated as cytomegalovirus-associated.

Sequenced sample: PBMCs. The rearrangement joins TRBV6-1 to TRBJ1-1, with D hard to call. This receptor was identified in a woman aged 18-29 years in good health and CMV-seronegative. The CDR3: CASSEAGAAEAFF. CDR3 in DNA: TGTGCCAGCAGTGAAGCCGGCGCGGCGGAAGCTTTCTTT.